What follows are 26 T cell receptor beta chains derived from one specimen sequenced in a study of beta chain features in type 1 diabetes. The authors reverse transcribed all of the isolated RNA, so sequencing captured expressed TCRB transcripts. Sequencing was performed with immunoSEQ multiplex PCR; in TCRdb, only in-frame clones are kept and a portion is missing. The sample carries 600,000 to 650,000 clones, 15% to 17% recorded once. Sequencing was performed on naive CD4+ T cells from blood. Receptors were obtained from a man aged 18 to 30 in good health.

This CDR3 is CATSRDPSQGEAFF. The CDR3 coding sequence is TGTGCCACCAGCAGAGATCCCTCACAGGGTGAAGCTTTCTTT. The chain recombines TRBV15 with TRBJ1-1, with a tentative D call TRBD1 (6 bases). Germline CDR1 and CDR2: LNHNV and YYDKDF (reference sequence). The CDR3 covers 14 residues. Trimming removed 0 bases from V and 7 bases from J, with 12 bases in between. The whole variable domain, remainder taken from reference TRBV15 and TRBJ1-1, is DAMVIQNPRYQVTQFGKPVTLSCSQTLNHNVMYWYQQKSSQAPKLLFHYYDKDFNNEADTPDNFQSRRPNTSFCFLDIRSPGLGDTAMYLCATSRDPSQGEAFFGQGTRLTVV.

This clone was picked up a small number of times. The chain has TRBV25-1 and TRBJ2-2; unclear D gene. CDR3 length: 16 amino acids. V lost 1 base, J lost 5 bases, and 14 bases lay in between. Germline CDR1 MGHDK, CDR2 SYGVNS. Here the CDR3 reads CASSEFLSHVTGELFF. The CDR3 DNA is TGTGCCAGCAGTGAATTTCTTTCCCACGTTACCGGGGAGCTGTTTTTT.

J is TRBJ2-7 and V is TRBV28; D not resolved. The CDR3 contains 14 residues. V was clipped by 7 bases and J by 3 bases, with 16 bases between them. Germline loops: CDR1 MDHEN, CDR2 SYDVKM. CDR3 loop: CASTRQGLDYEQYF. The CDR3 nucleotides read TGTGCCAGCACGAGACAAGGGTTAGACTACGAGCAGTACTTC. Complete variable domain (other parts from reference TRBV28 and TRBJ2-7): DVKVTQSSRYLVKRTGEKVFLECVQDMDHENMFWYRQDPGLGLRLIYFSYDVKMKEKGDIPEGYSVSREKKERFSLILESASTNQTSMYLCASTRQGLDYEQYFGPGTRLTVT.

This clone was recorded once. CDR3 sequence reads: CASSLGQAANSGANVLTF. The CDR3, as DNA: TGCGCCAGCAGCTTGGGCCAGGCTGCAAACTCTGGGGCCAACGTCCTGACTTTC. The chain recombines TRBV5-1 with TRBJ2-6, with no clear D. V lost 0 bases and J lost 0, with 13 bases in between. From germline, CDR1 is SGHRS and CDR2 YFSETQ. This CDR3 region has 18 residues.

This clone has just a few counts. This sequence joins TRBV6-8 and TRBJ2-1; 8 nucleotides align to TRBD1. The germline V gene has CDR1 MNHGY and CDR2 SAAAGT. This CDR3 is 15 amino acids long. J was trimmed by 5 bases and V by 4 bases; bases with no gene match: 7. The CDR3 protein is CASSLPGQAHNEQFF. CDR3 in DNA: TGTGCCAGCAGTTTGCCGGGACAGGCACACAATGAGCAGTTCTTC.

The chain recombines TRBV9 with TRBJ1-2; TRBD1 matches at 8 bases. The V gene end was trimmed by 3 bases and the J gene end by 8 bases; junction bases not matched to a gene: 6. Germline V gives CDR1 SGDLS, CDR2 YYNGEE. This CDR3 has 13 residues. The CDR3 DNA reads TGTGCCAGCAGCGCCGACAGGGGAAAGGGCTACACCTTC. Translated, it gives CASSADRGKGYTF.

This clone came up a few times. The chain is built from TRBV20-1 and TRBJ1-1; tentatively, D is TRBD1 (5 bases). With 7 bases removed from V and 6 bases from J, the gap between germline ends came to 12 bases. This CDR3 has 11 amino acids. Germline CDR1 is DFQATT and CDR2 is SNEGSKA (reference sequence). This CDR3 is CSGPRGPEAFF. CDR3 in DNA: TGCAGTGGACCCCGGGGACCTGAAGCTTTCTTT.

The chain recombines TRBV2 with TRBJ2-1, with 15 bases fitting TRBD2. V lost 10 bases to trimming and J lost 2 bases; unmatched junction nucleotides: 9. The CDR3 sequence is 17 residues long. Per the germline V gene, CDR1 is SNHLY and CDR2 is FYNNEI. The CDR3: CAIRGLAGGSAYNEQFF. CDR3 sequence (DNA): TGTGCCATAAGGGGACTAGCGGGAGGATCAGCCTACAATGAGCAGTTCTTC.

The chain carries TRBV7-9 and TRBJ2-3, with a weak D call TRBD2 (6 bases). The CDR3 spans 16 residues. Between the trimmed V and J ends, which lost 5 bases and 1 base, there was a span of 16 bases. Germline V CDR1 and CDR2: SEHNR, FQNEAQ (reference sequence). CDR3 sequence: CASSPADYVGTDTQYF. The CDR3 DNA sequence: TGTGCCAGCAGCCCTGCGGACTACGTCGGCACAGATACGCAGTATTTT.

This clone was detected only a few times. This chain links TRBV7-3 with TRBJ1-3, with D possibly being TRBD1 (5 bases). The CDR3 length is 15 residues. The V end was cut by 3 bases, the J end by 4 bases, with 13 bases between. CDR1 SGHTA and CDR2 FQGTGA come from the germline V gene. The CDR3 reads CASSLSRDEGNTIYF. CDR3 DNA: TGTGCCAGCAGCTTGAGCAGGGACGAGGGAAACACCATATATTTT.

The CDR3 here is CASSSDRVGYGYTF. The DNA for the CDR3 is TGTGCCAGCAGCTCGGACAGGGTTGGGTATGGCTACACCTTC. This chain connects TRBV7-3 to TRBJ1-2, with 8 bases identical to TRBD1. This CDR3 comprises 14 residues. The V segment lost 4 bases and the J segment 5 bases; nucleotides outside the gene matches: 6. Germline lookup yields CDR1 SGHTA and CDR2 FQGTGA.

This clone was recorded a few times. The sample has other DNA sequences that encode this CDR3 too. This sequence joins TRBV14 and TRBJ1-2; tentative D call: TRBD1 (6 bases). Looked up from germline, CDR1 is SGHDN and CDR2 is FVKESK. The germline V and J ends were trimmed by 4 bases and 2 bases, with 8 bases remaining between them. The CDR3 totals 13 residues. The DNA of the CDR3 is TGTGCCAGCAGCCCCGACAGGAACTATGGCTACACCTTC. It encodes CASSPDRNYGYTF.

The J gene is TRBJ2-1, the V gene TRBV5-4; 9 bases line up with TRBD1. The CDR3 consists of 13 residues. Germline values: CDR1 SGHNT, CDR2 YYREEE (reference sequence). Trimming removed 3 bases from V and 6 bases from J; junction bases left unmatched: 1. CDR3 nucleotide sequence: TGTGCCAGCAGCTCGGGACAGGGCAATGAGCAGTTCTTC. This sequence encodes CASSSGQGNEQFF.

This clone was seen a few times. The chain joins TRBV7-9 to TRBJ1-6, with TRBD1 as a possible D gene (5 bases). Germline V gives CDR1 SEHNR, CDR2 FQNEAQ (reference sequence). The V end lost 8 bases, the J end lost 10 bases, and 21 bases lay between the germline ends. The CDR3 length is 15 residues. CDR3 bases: TGTGCCAGCGGGGGAATGGGCAGGGCCAACTCACCCCTCCACTTT. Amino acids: CASGGMGRANSPLHF. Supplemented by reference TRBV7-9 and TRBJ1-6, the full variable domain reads DTGVSQNPRHKITKRGQNVTFRCDPISEHNRLYWYRQTLGQGPEFLTYFQNEAQLEKSRLLSDRFSAERPKGSFSTLEIQRTEQGDSAMYLCASGGMGRANSPLHFGNGTRLTVT.

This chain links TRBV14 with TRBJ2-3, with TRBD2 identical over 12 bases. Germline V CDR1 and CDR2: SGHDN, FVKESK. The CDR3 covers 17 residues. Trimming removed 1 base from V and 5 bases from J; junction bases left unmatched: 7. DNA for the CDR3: TGTGCCAGCAGCCAAGTTAGGACTAGCGGGGACAAAGATACGCAGTATTTT. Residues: CASSQVRTSGDKDTQYF.

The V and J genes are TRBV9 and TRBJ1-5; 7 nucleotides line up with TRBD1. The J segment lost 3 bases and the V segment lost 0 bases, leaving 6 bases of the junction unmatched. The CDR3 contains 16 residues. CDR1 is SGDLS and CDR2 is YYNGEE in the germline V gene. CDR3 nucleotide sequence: TGTGCCAGCAGCGTAGGAGGGGGCTTGATCAATCAGCCCCAGCATTTT. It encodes CASSVGGGLINQPQHF.

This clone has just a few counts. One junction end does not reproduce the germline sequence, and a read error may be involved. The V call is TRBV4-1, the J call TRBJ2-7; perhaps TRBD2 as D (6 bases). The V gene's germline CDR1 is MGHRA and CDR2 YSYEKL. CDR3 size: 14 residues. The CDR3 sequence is CASSRGVDSSEQYF. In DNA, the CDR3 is TGCGCCAGCAGCCGCGGGGTTGACTCCTCCGAGCAGTACTTC.

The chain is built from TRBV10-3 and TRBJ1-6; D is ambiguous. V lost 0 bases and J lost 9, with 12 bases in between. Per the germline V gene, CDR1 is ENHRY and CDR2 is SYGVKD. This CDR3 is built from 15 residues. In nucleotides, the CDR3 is TGTGCCATCAGTGAGTCGAAGGGTATGAGTTCACCCCTCCACTTT. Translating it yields CAISESKGMSSPLHF.

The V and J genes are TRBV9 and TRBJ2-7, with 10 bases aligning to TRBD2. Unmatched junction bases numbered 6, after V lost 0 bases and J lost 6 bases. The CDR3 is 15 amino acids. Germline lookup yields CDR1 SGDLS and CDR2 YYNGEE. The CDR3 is CASSVGGAGGAEQYF. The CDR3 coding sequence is TGTGCCAGCAGCGTAGGTGGAGCGGGAGGGGCCGAGCAGTACTTC.

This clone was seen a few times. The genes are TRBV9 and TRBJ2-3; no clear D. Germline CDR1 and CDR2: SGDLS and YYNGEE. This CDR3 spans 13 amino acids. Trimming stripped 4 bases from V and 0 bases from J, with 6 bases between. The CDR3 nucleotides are TGTGCCAGCAGCACGGACAGCACAGATACGCAGTATTTT. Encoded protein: CASSTDSTDTQYF.

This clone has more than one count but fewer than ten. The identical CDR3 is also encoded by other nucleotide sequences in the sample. Here the CDR3 reads CASSRGDTQYF. CDR3 DNA sequence: TGTGCCAGCAGCCGAGGCGATACGCAGTATTTT. This chain links TRBV5-4 with TRBJ2-3; no reliable D call. The V gene lost 4 bases and the J gene lost 6 bases, with 6 bases spanning the gap. The CDR3 is made up of 11 amino acids. From germline, CDR1 is SGHNT and CDR2 YYREEE (reference sequence).

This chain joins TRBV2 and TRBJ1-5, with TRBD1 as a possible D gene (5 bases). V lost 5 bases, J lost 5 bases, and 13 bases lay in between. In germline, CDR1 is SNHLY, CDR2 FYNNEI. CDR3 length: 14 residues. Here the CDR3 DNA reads TGTGCCAGCAGTTTACAGGTGCCCGATCAGCCCCAGCATTTT. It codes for CASSLQVPDQPQHF.

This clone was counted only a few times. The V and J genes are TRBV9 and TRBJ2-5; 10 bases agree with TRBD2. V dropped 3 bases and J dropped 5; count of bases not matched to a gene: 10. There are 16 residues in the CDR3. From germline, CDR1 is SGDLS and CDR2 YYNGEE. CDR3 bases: TGTGCCAGCAGCGAGACTAGCGGGTCAGGGATTGAGACCCAGTACTTC. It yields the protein CASSETSGSGIETQYF.

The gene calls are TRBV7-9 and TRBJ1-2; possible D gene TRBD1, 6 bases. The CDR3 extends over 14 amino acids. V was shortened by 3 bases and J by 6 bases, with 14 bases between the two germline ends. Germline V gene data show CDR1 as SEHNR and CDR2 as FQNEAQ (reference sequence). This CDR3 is CASSFFQGTHGYTF. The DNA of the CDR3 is TGTGCCAGCAGCTTTTTTCAGGGGACTCATGGCTACACCTTC.

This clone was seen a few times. CDR3 DNA sequence: TGCAGCGTTGCGGACTACGAGCAGTACTTC. It is translated as CSVADYEQYF. The chain combines TRBV29-1 with TRBJ2-7, with no clear D. Trimming stripped 4 bases from V and 3 bases from J, with 4 bases between. CDR3 size: 10 residues. Per germline, CDR1 SQVTM and CDR2 ANQGSEA.

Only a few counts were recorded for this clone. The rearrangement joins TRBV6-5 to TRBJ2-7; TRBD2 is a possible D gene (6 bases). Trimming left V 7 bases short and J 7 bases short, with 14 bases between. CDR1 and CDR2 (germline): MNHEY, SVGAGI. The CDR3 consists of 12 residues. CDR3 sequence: CASKGGAKEQYF. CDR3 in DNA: TGTGCCAGCAAAGGCGGGGCGAAGGAGCAGTACTTC.